This T cell receptor (beta chain) was sequenced in a study of blood T cell repertoires in COVID-19. At the level of the study: The samples span acute and convalescent COVID-19 from the United States, Italy and Spain. T cells, B-cell-depleted T cells, or PBMCs provided the cDNA or gDNA that served as material.

V lost 1 base and J 6 bases, leaving 12 bases between the germline ends. Germline lookup yields CDR1 SGHVS and CDR2 FQNEAQ. This CDR3 is 15 amino acids long. Authors' processing steps: Reference gene primer amplification in the assay estimated nucleated cell counts. Only in-frame clones appear in the TCRdb table, and some are missing; sequencing was by immunoSEQ multiplex PCR. That table is the source of V, J and clone size, and D and trimming were worked out from the DNA. The sample comprises about 190,000 clones, 88% of which are singletons, and approximately 4% rests with the top ten. This receptor was obtained from a human donor in a cohort sampled during active COVID-19. The V gene is TRBV7-8, the J gene TRBJ2-2; D is unresolved. The sequenced sample was peripheral blood. Written as DNA, the CDR3 is TGTGCCAGCAGCTTAGGTGGAGAGTCCTCCGGGGAGCTGTTTTTT. It encodes CASSLGGESSGELFF.